Described below is a single TCR beta chain sequence and its context. What it recognizes is unknown. Sequencing used immunoSEQ multiplex PCR; TCRdb keeps in-frame clones, though not all of them. This sample yields 190,000 or so clones, of which 85% to 95% are seen a single time; around 1% belongs to the top ten. This CDR3 is built from 15 residues. CDR1 and CDR2 from the germline V gene are ENHRY and SYGVKD. Trimming left V 1 base short and J 1 base short, with 10 bases between. This sample is drawn from a study of T cell responses to AZD1222 COVID-19 vaccine. The study's findings and limits: At 160-218 and 743-854, vaccine-associated CD4 TCRs were dominant, and they spanned spike. Samples come after the peak T cell response, not at day 14.

This specimen was peripheral blood, taken 28 days after the second AZD1222 dose. The V call is TRBV10-3, the J call TRBJ1-1; no definite D call. The receptor's source is an adult who received the AZD1222 COVID-19 vaccine. The CDR3 nucleotides are TGTGCCATCAGTGAGTTTACGACGGGGAACACTGAAGCTTTCTTT. This sequence encodes CAISEFTTGNTEAFF.